A selection of T cell receptor beta chains follows, all from one sample in a study of T cells in Graves' hyperthyroidism and ophthalmopathy. One entry per CDR3 protein results from TCRdb running MiXCR on the multiplex PCR reads. The sample contains about 250,000 distinct CDR3 sequences, about 20% of which appear only once. The sequenced material came from blood. These receptors all come from a man aged 25 to 40 with Graves' ophthalmopathy. Both conserved end residues are part of each CDR3. The D gene is left open where the match is weak. Clone size is given for some rows only: seen once, a few or many times, or a class if the clone is expanded.

j_gene,d_gene,abundance,v_gene,CDR3aa,CDR3nt
TRBJ1-2,NA,few,TRBV9,CASSSSVVSF,TGTGCCAGCAGCTCCTCGGTAGTATCCTTC
TRBJ2-1,TRBD2,NA,TRBV28,CASTRAGADEQFF,TGTGCCAGTACACGAGCGGGAGCCGATGAGCAGTTCTTC
TRBJ2-1,TRBD1,NA,TRBV7-9,CASSLAGQGPYNEQFF,TGTGCCAGCAGCTTAGCGGGACAGGGTCCCTACAATGAGCAGTTCTTC
TRBJ2-7,TRBD2,many,TRBV3-1,CASSRTGTSDEQYF,TGTGCCAGCAGCCGTACCGGGACTAGCGACGAGCAGTACTTC
TRBJ2-4,TRBD1,many,TRBV11-3,CASSSRQGVKNIQYF,TGTGCCAGCAGCTCCAGACAGGGGGTCAAAAACATTCAGTACTTC
TRBJ2-2,NA,NA,TRBV7-7,CASSYQGSTGELFF,TGTGCTAGCAGCTACCAGGGGTCCACCGGGGAGCTGTTTTTT
TRBJ2-2,TRBD2,few,TRBV28,CASSPPAGGPTGELFF,TGTGCCAGCAGTCCCCCCGCGGGAGGACCTACCGGGGAGCTGTTTTTT
TRBJ1-2,NA,many,TRBV6-6,CASSYGSTYGYTF,TGTGCCAGCAGTTACGGCAGCACCTATGGCTACACCTTC
TRBJ1-1,NA,NA,TRBV20-1,CSAGKGLNTEAFF,TGCAGTGCCGGGAAAGGCTTGAACACTGAAGCTTTCTTT
TRBJ2-2,NA,NA,TRBV6-2/TRBV6-3,CASSYLDLTGSAGELFF,TGTGCCAGCAGTTACCTGGACCTCACAGGGTCTGCCGGGGAGCTGTTTTTT
TRBJ2-1,TRBD1,NA,TRBV20-1,CSASRQGKNEQFF,TGCAGTGCTAGTCGACAGGGAAAGAATGAGCAGTTCTTC
TRBJ1-3,NA,few,TRBV12-3/TRBV12-4,CASSPFTRSGNTIYF,TGTGCCAGCAGCCCATTTACTAGATCTGGAAACACCATATATTTT
TRBJ2-3,TRBD2,many,TRBV2,CASTNQTHGLAGYFSTDTQYF,TGTGCCAGCACCAACCAAACACACGGACTAGCGGGATATTTTTCTACAGATACGCAGTATTTT
TRBJ1-1,NA,many,TRBV20-1,CSVVRGNTEAFF,TGCAGTGTCGTCAGGGGGAACACTGAAGCTTTCTTT
TRBJ2-7,NA,NA,TRBV10-3,CAISEGGFSGSYEQYF,TGTGCCATCAGTGAGGGTGGCTTTTCTGGGTCCTACGAGCAGTACTTC
TRBJ2-5,TRBD1,NA,TRBV5-1,CASSSDRVLNF,TGCGCCAGCAGCTCGGACAGGGTCTTGAACTTC
TRBJ2-7,NA,NA,TRBV15,CATSRDKDGPRREQYF,TGTGCCACCAGCAGAGACAAGGACGGGCCGCGAAGGGAGCAGTACTTC
TRBJ1-5,NA,many,TRBV11-2,CASSLRRDQPQHF,TGTGCCAGCAGCTTAAGGAGAGATCAGCCCCAGCATTTT
TRBJ2-5,NA,few,TRBV18,CASSPGQGWETQYF,TGTGCCAGCTCACCTGGTCAGGGGTGGGAGACCCAGTACTTC
TRBJ2-1,NA,few,TRBV20-1,CSCRGPIYNEQFF,TGCAGTTGCCGCGGACCAATCTACAATGAGCAGTTCTTC